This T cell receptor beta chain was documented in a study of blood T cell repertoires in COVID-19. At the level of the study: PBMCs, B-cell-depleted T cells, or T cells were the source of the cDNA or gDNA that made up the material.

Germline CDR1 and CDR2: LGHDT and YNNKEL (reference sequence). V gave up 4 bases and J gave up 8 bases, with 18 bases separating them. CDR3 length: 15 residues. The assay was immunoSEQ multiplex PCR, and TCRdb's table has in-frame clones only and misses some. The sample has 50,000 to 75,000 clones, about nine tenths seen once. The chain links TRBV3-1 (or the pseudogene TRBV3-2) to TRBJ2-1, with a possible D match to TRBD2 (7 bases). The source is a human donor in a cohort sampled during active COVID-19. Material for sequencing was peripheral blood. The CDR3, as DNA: TGTGCCAGCAGCCCAGGGGTGGACGGGGGGTATGAGCAGTTCTTC. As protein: CASSPGVDGGYEQFF.